The 18 T cell receptor beta chains reported below all come from one sample, sequenced in a study of T cell repertoires in cytomegalovirus infection (dated by TCRdb to about 2019). These reads were obtained on an Illumina HiSeq 1500. TCRdb applied fastp at Q25 and MiXCR to the public reads, then kept only in-frame beta chains. Every CDR3 protein is listed once, alongside the most common genes and DNA of its rows. Present in this sample are about 900,000 distinct CDR3 sequences, about 33% of which were seen just once. The top ten clones comprise over 10% of the sample. Their specific antigens are unknown. The sample's treatment or condition label, in plain terms: in vitro stimulation with specific CMV peptide epitopes to enrich CMV-specific T cells. This material consisted of cultured CD8+ T cells from PBMCs, taken from culture after CMV antigen stimulation. Receptors were obtained from a human donor in good health (CMV status not recorded). Some clones in this sample may be carry-over from other donors' samples.

This clonotype was seen only a few times. The chain joins TRBV11-2 to TRBJ1-6, with 8 bases aligning to TRBD1. V was clipped by 5 bases and J by 9 bases; unmatched bases: 12. CDR1 and CDR2 from the germline V gene are SGHAT and FQNNGV. The CDR3 has 16 residues. CDR3 protein: CASSASGGQVRSPLHF. The DNA for the CDR3 is TGTGCCAGCAGCGCTAGCGGGGGACAGGTTCGTTCACCCCTCCACTTT.

The chain couples TRBV7-9 to TRBJ2-4, with D hard to call. CDR1 SEHNR and CDR2 FQNEAQ come from the germline V gene (reference sequence). CDR3 size: 13 residues. V was trimmed by 5 bases and J by 7 bases, leaving 12 bases between them. CDR3 in amino acids: CASSGKDRNIQYF. CDR3 sequence (DNA): TGTGCCAGCAGCGGTAAGGATAGGAACATTCAGTACTTC.

This clonotype has a handful of counts. V gene TRBV7-6 combines with J gene TRBJ1-2, with 7 nucleotides matching TRBD1. J lost 8 bases, V lost 5 bases, and 14 bases had no gene match. There are 15 residues in the CDR3. From germline, CDR1 is SGHVS and CDR2 FNYEAQ. The CDR3, as DNA: TGTGCCAGCAGCCCTAATTTCCGAGGGGGCCGCGGCTACACCTTC. Translated: CASSPNFRGGRGYTF.

The CDR3 sequence is CATSDNPVAGDYTDTQYF. In DNA form, the CDR3 reads TGTGCCACCAGTGACAACCCAGTAGCGGGGGATTACACAGATACGCAGTATTTT. The chain recombines TRBV24-1 with TRBJ2-3; the match to TRBD2 covers 9 bases. Per germline, CDR1 KGHDR and CDR2 SFDVKD. V lost 4 bases and J lost 2; bases outside the gene matches: 12. The CDR3 is 18 residues long.

This clonotype was counted a few times. The CDR3 nucleotides are TGTGCCAGCAGAGGGGGAGGGGCCGTCCCCCCAACCCTGAGCTCCTACAATGAGCAGTTCTTC. The encoded protein is CASRGGGAVPPTLSSYNEQFF. The rearrangement links TRBV7-9 to TRBJ2-1, with a tentative D call TRBD2 (7 bases). The V gene lost 6 bases and the J gene lost 0 bases, with 30 bases spanning the gap. In germline, CDR1 is SEHNR, CDR2 FQNEAQ (reference sequence). This CDR3 region has 21 residues.

V and J are TRBV7-9 and TRBJ2-5; 9 bases fit TRBD2. This CDR3 contains 17 residues. The ends lost 4 bases at V and 4 bases at J; junction bases unmatched: 13. In germline, CDR1 is SEHNR, CDR2 FQNEAQ (reference sequence). The CDR3 DNA reads TGTGCCAGCAGCTCCCCTCCAGAGCGGGGGGAGATAGAGACCCAGTACTTC. It specifies CASSSPPERGEIETQYF.

The rearrangement links TRBV12-3 or TRBV12-4 to TRBJ2-1; either TRBD1 or TRBD2 may fit D (5 bases each). The V end lost 6 bases, the J end lost 9 bases, and 9 bases lay between the germline ends. This CDR3 is 11 amino acids long. The DNA of the CDR3 is TGTGCCAGCAGGGGGACGGGTGAGCAGTTCTTC. Translated: CASRGTGEQFF.

This clonotype was seen ten or more times. CDR3: CASSRTSGGPSTDTQYF. In DNA, the CDR3 is TGTGCCAGCAGCCGGACTAGCGGGGGTCCAAGCACAGATACGCAGTATTTT. The chain recombines TRBV7-9 with TRBJ2-3; 13 bases line up with TRBD2. V lost 5 bases, J lost 0 bases, and 5 bases stayed unmatched. The CDR3 contains 17 residues. Per the germline V gene, CDR1 is SEHNR and CDR2 is FQNEAQ (reference sequence).

This clonotype appeared a few times. The chain combines TRBV4-1 with TRBJ1-3; D not certain. Trimming removed 2 bases at V and 0 bases at J, with 5 bases between. Per the germline V gene, CDR1 is MGHRA and CDR2 is YSYEKL. The CDR3 runs to 14 residues. CDR3 DNA sequence: TGCGCCAGCAGCCAACCAAGCTCTGGAAACACCATATATTTT. Its translation is CASSQPSSGNTIYF.

Comments on this clonotype: The DNA is left out, because the CDR3 cannot be placed on it with certainty; the CDR3 is given as TCRdb lists it. V usage is TRBV27 and J usage is TRBJ2-2; TRBD1, the D gene given by the table, was not confirmed from the DNA. Germline-derived CDR1 and CDR2 are MNHEY and SMNVEV (reference sequence). The CDR3 has 16 residues if both end residues are counted. CDR3 protein: CASSSSGQGPSGELFF.

A few counts support this clonotype. The V and J genes are TRBV19 and TRBJ2-1; D remains unclear. Germline assignment: CDR1 LNHDA and CDR2 SQIVND (reference sequence). This CDR3 is built from 15 residues. The V gene lost 3 bases and the J gene lost 0 bases, with 9 bases spanning the gap. CDR3 loop: CASSINGDSYNEQFF. As DNA, the CDR3 is TGTGCCAGTAGTATCAACGGTGACTCCTACAATGAGCAGTTCTTC.

This clonotype was counted only a few times. CDR3 loop: CASSPRGAMNTEAFF. CDR3 bases: TGTGCCAGCAGTCCCCGAGGGGCCATGAACACTGAAGCTTTCTTT. This chain uses TRBV6-1 with TRBJ1-1; TRBD1 might be the D (5 bases). The V end was cut by 5 bases, the J end by 0 bases, with 13 bases between. The CDR3 is 15 amino acids. Germline V CDR1 and CDR2: MNHNS, SASEGT.

V usage is TRBV15 and J usage is TRBJ1-6; tentatively, D is TRBD1 (5 bases). Per germline, CDR1 LNHNV and CDR2 YYDKDF (reference sequence). V shed 3 bases and J shed 8 bases, with 23 bases lying between them. The CDR3 is made up of 18 amino acids. In DNA form, the CDR3 reads TGTGCCACCAGCAGCCTTTCCGGGACCTACTTGTTCGATTCACCCCTCCACTTT. It codes for CATSSLSGTYLFDSPLHF.

The CDR3 DNA reads TGTGCCAGTACCCCTGGGACGGGACCAAACTATGGCTACACCTTC. Translated, it gives CASTPGTGPNYGYTF. The chain carries TRBV19 and TRBJ1-2, with D tentatively TRBD1 (5 bases). Trimming removed 7 bases from V and 2 bases from J, with 17 bases in between. The germline V gene encodes CDR1 LNHDA and CDR2 SQIVND (reference sequence). The CDR3 loop spans 15 amino acids.

The V gene is TRBV28, the J gene TRBJ2-1, with D perhaps TRBD1 (6 bases). Trimming pared 9 bases from V and 5 bases from J, leaving 11 bases between. The CDR3 has 12 residues. The V gene's germline CDR1 is MDHEN and CDR2 SYDVKM. The CDR3 is CASAGVHNEQFF. CDR3 DNA: TGTGCCAGTGCAGGGGTGCACAATGAGCAGTTCTTC.

This clonotype was detected only a few times. This sequence joins TRBV27 and TRBJ2-5, with a tentative D call TRBD1 (6 bases). Deletions cut 3 bases from V and 5 bases from J, with 22 bases between. The CDR3 covers 17 residues. In germline, CDR1 is MNHEY, CDR2 SMNVEV (reference sequence). CDR3 sequence reads: CASSFLSPSQGSETQYF. The CDR3 DNA reads as TGTGCCAGCAGTTTTCTCTCTCCGTCCCAGGGGAGTGAGACCCAGTACTTC.

A single count supports this clonotype. V gene TRBV27 combines with J gene TRBJ1-4; the D is unclear. The CDR3 runs to 14 residues. From germline, CDR1 is MNHEY and CDR2 SMNVEV (reference sequence). Trimming cost V 3 bases and J 6 bases, with 11 bases left between them. CDR3 bases: TGTGCCAGCAGTTTTGCAGGATTTGATGAAAAACTGTTTTTT. As protein: CASSFAGFDEKLFF.

This chain links TRBV7-6 with TRBJ2-3; TRBD2 aligns across 8 bases. The CDR3 covers 15 residues. V shed 5 bases and J 8 bases; nucleotides not matched to a gene: 12. From germline, CDR1 is SGHVS and CDR2 FNYEAQ. The CDR3 DNA reads TGTGCCAGCAGCCCCTCCGGGGGGGCCTTCGGTACGCAGTATTTT. It yields the protein CASSPSGGAFGTQYF.